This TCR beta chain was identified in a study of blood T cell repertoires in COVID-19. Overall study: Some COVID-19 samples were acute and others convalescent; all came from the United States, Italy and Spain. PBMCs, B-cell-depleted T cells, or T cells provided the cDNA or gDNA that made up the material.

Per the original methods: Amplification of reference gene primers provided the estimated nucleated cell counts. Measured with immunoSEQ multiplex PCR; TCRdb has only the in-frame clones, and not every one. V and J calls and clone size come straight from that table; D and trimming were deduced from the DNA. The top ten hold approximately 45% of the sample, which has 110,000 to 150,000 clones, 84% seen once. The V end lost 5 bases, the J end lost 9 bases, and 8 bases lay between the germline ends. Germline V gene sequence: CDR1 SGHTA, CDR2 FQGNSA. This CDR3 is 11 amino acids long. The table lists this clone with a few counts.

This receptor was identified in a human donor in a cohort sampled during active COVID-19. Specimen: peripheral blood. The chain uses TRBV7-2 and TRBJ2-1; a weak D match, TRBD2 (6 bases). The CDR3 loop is CASSKLAEQFF. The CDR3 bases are TGTGCCAGCAGCAAACTAGCTGAGCAGTTCTTC.